A single T cell receptor beta chain is shown here with its context. The target antigen is unknown. These data are taken from a study of shared clonotypes between healthy human individuals. Whole-study results and caveats: Rarefaction revealed incomplete sorted-subset sequencing despite large depth. Estimated richness values were generally larger in naive subsets than in memory subsets.

The CDR3 runs 15 residues. The V and J ends lost 2 bases and 0 bases respectively, with 8 bases between them. In germline, CDR1 is MDHEN, CDR2 SYDVKM. Only in-frame clones appear in the TCRdb table, and some are missing; sequencing was by immunoSEQ multiplex PCR. The table has millions of clones, about 92% seen once. This chain links TRBV28 with TRBJ1-3; D uncertain. The clonotype originates from a man between 18 and 29 years old in good health. The sample comprised naive CD4+ T cells sorted from blood. Specified subset: CD45RA+ positively selected. This CDR3 reads CASSLGVYSGNTIYF. CDR3 coding DNA: TGTGCCAGCAGTTTAGGGGTTTACTCTGGAAACACCATATATTTT. Full variable domain (outside the CDR3, taken from reference TRBV28 and TRBJ1-3): DVKVTQSSRYLVKRTGEKVFLECVQDMDHENMFWYRQDPGLGLRLIYFSYDVKMKEKGDIPEGYSVSREKKERFSLILESASTNQTSMYLCASSLGVYSGNTIYFGEGSWLTVV.